Below are 15 T cell receptor beta chains sequenced from a single sample in a study of shared clonotypes between healthy human individuals. Libraries were prepared by immunoSEQ multiplex PCR; TCRdb keeps only in-frame clonotypes and omits some of them. The sample lists roughly 2,300,000 clones, less than 95% occurring once. Sequenced sample: naive CD4+ T cells from PBMCs. Subset denoted: CD45RA+ positively selected. The source is a young man in good health. Some clones in this sample may be carry-over from other donors' samples.

The chain couples TRBV7-2 to TRBJ2-1; perhaps TRBD1 as D (6 bases). The CDR3 totals 13 residues. CDR1 SGHTA and CDR2 FQGNSA come from the germline V gene. Trimming cost V 0 bases and J 16 bases, with 16 bases left between them. CDR3 DNA sequence: TGTGCCAGCAGCTTAGCCGAGGGGGTTTTAGTCTTCTTC. Its protein is CASSLAEGVLVFF.

Remarks on this clone: This CDR3 is also generated by other DNA sequences in the sample. The chain couples TRBV2 to TRBJ2-5, with 7 nucleotides matching TRBD1. Looked up from germline, CDR1 is SNHLY and CDR2 is FYNNEI. This CDR3 contains 13 residues. Trimming removed 4 bases from V and 4 bases from J; junction bases left unmatched: 3. The CDR3 bases are TGTGCCAGCAGTGGGAACAGGGGAGAGACCCAGTACTTC. Amino acid sequence: CASSGNRGETQYF. Variable domain in full (rest from reference TRBV2 and TRBJ2-5): EPEVTQTPSHQVTQMGQEVILRCVPISNHLYFYWYRQILGQKVEFLVSFYNNEISEKSEIFDDQFSVERPDGSNFTLKIRSTKLEDSAMYFCASSGNRGETQYFGPGTRLLVL.

This clone was seen more than once but under ten times. This chain links TRBV4-1 with TRBJ1-1; D is uncertain. CDR3 length: 14 residues. V was shortened by 3 bases and J by 1 base, with 9 bases between the two germline ends. Germline values: CDR1 MGHRA, CDR2 YSYEKL. The CDR3 sequence is CASSHPDGNTEAFF. CDR3 nucleotide sequence: TGCGCCAGCAGCCACCCGGACGGGAACACTGAAGCTTTCTTT.

The gene calls are TRBV4-1 and TRBJ2-1, with 8 bases matching TRBD1. Germline V gene data show CDR1 as MGHRA and CDR2 as YSYEKL. The V gene end was trimmed by 2 bases and the J gene end by 3 bases; junction bases not matched to a gene: 9. The CDR3 has 17 residues. DNA for the CDR3: TGCGCCAGCAGCCAAACGGGACAGGAGATCCTCTACAATGAGCAGTTCTTC. Protein: CASSQTGQEILYNEQFF.

The V and J genes are TRBV27 and TRBJ1-6; no definite D call. This CDR3 is built from 12 residues. Germline loops: CDR1 MNHEY, CDR2 SMNVEV (reference sequence). V lost 10 bases and J 10 bases, leaving 14 bases between the germline ends. The CDR3 DNA is TGTGCCACAGGCCGCCTAAGATCACCCCTCCACTTT. Protein: CATGRLRSPLHF.

For this clone: Other DNA sequences in this sample translate to the same CDR3. The chain carries TRBV5-1 and TRBJ1-3; D is uncertain. The V end lost 0 bases, the J end lost 0 bases, and 4 bases lay between the germline ends. Germline loops: CDR1 SGHRS, CDR2 YFSETQ. CDR3 length equals 14 residues. The CDR3 DNA sequence: TGCGCCAGCAGCTTGGCTGGCTCTGGAAACACCATATATTTT. Protein sequence: CASSLAGSGNTIYF.

This chain uses TRBV5-1 with TRBJ1-4, with TRBD1 as a possible D gene (6 bases). V was shortened by 6 bases and J by 3 bases, with 15 bases between the two germline ends. The germline V gene encodes CDR1 SGHRS and CDR2 YFSETQ. The length of the CDR3 is 15 residues. Here the CDR3 reads CASNQQGRANEKLFF. CDR3 nucleotides: TGCGCCAGCAACCAACAGGGCCGGGCTAATGAAAAACTGTTTTTT.

V is TRBV2 and J is TRBJ2-6; D is tentatively TRBD1 or TRBD2 (7 bases each). In germline, CDR1 is SNHLY, CDR2 FYNNEI. The CDR3 totals 16 residues. Trimming stripped 4 bases from V and 2 bases from J, with 12 bases between. CDR3 residues: CASSVGGTAGANVLTF. The CDR3, as DNA: TGTGCCAGCAGTGTGGGAGGGACAGCTGGGGCCAACGTCCTGACTTTC.

The CDR3 protein is CASTSTQGSAGYTF. The CDR3 nucleotides are TGTGCCAGCACCAGCACCCAGGGGTCGGCTGGCTACACCTTC. V is TRBV2 and J is TRBJ1-2; D perhaps matches TRBD1 (6 bases). The V gene's germline CDR1 is SNHLY and CDR2 FYNNEI. This CDR3 has 14 amino acids. The V and J ends lost 7 bases and 7 bases respectively, with 19 bases between them.

V usage is TRBV7-9 and J usage is TRBJ1-2; D gene unclear. CDR1 and CDR2 (germline): SEHNR, FQNEAQ (reference sequence). V lost 5 bases and J lost 2, with 6 bases in between. This CDR3 is built from 12 residues. The CDR3 reads CASSEQNYGYTF. As DNA, the CDR3 is TGTGCCAGCAGCGAACAAAACTATGGCTACACCTTC. The full variable domain, its missing parts supplied by reference TRBV7-9 and TRBJ1-2, is DTGVSQNPRHKITKRGQNVTFRCDPISEHNRLYWYRQTLGQGPEFLTYFQNEAQLEKSRLLSDRFSAERPKGSFSTLEIQRTEQGDSAMYLCASSEQNYGYTFGSGTRLTVV.

V gene TRBV9 combines with J gene TRBJ2-3; a possible D gene is TRBD2 (6 bases). The CDR3 has 13 residues. Between the trimmed V and J ends, which lost 1 base and 4 bases, there was a span of 7 bases. Germline V lookup: CDR1 SGDLS, CDR2 YYNGEE. The CDR3 DNA reads TGTGCCAGCAGCGTACGGGACTCAGATACGCAGTATTTT. It encodes CASSVRDSDTQYF.

The chain combines TRBV27 with TRBJ2-1, with 7 nucleotides matching TRBD2. This CDR3 spans 15 amino acids. The germline V gene has CDR1 MNHEY and CDR2 SMNVEV (reference sequence). V trimming: 1 base; J trimming: 0 bases; junction bases outside the gene matches: 0. CDR3 residues: CASSLWEGSYNEQFF. CDR3 sequence (DNA): TGTGCCAGCAGTTTATGGGAGGGCTCCTACAATGAGCAGTTCTTC.

The chain has TRBV5-1 and TRBJ2-3; 10 nucleotides line up with TRBD2. Germline V gene data show CDR1 as SGHRS and CDR2 as YFSETQ. Germline trimming cut 4 bases from V and 2 bases from J; bases unmatched to any gene: 4. This CDR3 contains 15 residues. The CDR3 bases are TGCGCCAGCAGCATGACTAGCGGGCCCACAGATACGCAGTATTTT. This encodes CASSMTSGPTDTQYF.

V and J are TRBV25-1 and TRBJ2-7; D is unresolved. The CDR3 has 13 residues. Germline CDR1 and CDR2: MGHDK and SYGVNS. V lost 5 bases to trimming and J lost 2 bases, with 10 bases between them. The CDR3 DNA reads TGTGCCAGCAGTCGGTCTGTCCCCTACGAGCAGTACTTC. This gives the protein CASSRSVPYEQYF.

Worth noting for this clone: This same CDR3 is encoded by further DNA sequences in the sample. The genes are TRBV19 and TRBJ1-1; 7 bases line up with TRBD1. V was clipped by 6 bases and J by 3 bases; unmatched bases: 4. Per germline, CDR1 LNHDA and CDR2 SQIVND (reference sequence). The CDR3 is made up of 13 amino acids. Here the CDR3 reads CASSLDRDTEAFF. In DNA form, the CDR3 reads TGTGCCAGTAGCCTTGACAGGGACACTGAAGCTTTCTTT.